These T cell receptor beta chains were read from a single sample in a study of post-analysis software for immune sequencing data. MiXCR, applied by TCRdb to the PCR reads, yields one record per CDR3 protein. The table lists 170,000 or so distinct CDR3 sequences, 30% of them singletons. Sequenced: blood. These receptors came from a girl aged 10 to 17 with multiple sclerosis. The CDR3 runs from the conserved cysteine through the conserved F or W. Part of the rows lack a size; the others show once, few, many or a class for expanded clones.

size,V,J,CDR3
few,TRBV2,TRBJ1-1,CASSAGPWGTEAFF
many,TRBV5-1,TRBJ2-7,CASSLWTGQGEQYF
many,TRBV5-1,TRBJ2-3,CASSLRANTDTQYF
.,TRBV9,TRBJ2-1,CASSVDGLVANNEQFF
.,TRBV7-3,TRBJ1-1,CASSFKANTEAFF
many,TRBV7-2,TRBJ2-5,CASSSVFWAQETQYF
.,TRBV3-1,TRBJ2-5,CASSYDLPLGTQYF
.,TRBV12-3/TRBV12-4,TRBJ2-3,CASSLETLPTSGCTDAQYF
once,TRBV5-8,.,CASSRASGSSYNEQYF
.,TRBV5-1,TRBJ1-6,CASSWGEGSSPLHF
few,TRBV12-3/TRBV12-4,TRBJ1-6,CASSLGQAPLHF
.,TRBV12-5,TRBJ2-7,CASGWTGTEQYF
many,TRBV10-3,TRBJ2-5,CAISEGTSGVQETQYF
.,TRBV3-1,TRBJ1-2,CASSQDHLGQGTYGYTF
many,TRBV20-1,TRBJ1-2,CSASMEPSPPLGKYGYTF
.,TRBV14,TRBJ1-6,CASSPYDLGNSPLHF
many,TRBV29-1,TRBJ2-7,CSVTAGSNRVEQYF